A single sample gave rise to the 12 T cell receptor beta chains below, sequenced in a study of blood T cell repertoires in COVID-19. Sequenced by immunoSEQ multiplex PCR; TCRdb stores in-frame clones only, minus some. Of some 190,000 clones detected, more than 75% appear once; the ten largest clones hold approximately 4%. The material sequenced was peripheral blood. These receptors were collected from a human donor in a cohort sampled during active COVID-19.

This clone was found once. This rearrangement joins TRBV6-5 to TRBJ1-1; 8 bases align to TRBD1. Per germline, CDR1 MNHEY and CDR2 SVGAGI. The CDR3 covers 13 residues. Trimming at V came to 7 bases and at J to 1 base, leaving 2 bases not matched to a gene. As DNA, the CDR3 is TGTGCCAGCATCCAGGGGGCGAACACTGAAGCTTTCTTT. It is translated as CASIQGANTEAFF.

The rearrangement uses TRBV7-9 and TRBJ1-4; no clear D. Deletions cut 3 bases from V and 8 bases from J, with 16 bases between. There are 15 residues in the CDR3. Germline V gene sequence: CDR1 SEHNR, CDR2 FQNEAQ (reference sequence). CDR3: CASSFPSGSTEKLFF. The CDR3 nucleotides read TGTGCCAGCAGCTTCCCGTCAGGATCTACGGAAAAACTGTTTTTT. Combining the CDR3 with reference TRBV7-9 and TRBJ1-4 gives the whole variable domain DTGVSQNPRHKITKRGQNVTFRCDPISEHNRLYWYRQTLGQGPEFLTYFQNEAQLEKSRLLSDRFSAERPKGSFSTLEIQRTEQGDSAMYLCASSFPSGSTEKLFFGSGTQLSVL.

The chain links TRBV15 to TRBJ1-5, with a weak D call TRBD1 (5 bases). Germline CDR1 reads LNHNV; CDR2 reads YYDKDF (reference sequence). This CDR3 is 15 amino acids long. V lost 0 bases and J 6 bases, leaving 12 bases between the germline ends. The CDR3 coding sequence is TGTGCCACCAGCAGAGATGGGCAGGGTTTTCAGCCCCAGCATTTT. Its translation: CATSRDGQGFQPQHF.

This clone showed up just a few times. The V gene is TRBV5-5, the J gene TRBJ2-2; possibly TRBD2 for D (6 bases). The ends were cut back, 4 bases at V and 3 bases at J, with 13 bases in the middle. The CDR3 totals 15 residues. Germline V gene lookup returns CDR1 SGHKS and CDR2 YYEKEE (reference sequence). CDR3 nucleotides: TGTGCCAGCAGCACCGGGGGATATGACACCGGGGAGCTGTTTTTT. Translated, it gives CASSTGGYDTGELFF.

The chain carries TRBV4-3 and TRBJ2-7; 9 bases map to TRBD2. This CDR3 is built from 15 residues. The V segment lost 0 bases and the J segment 6 bases; nucleotides outside the gene matches: 6. Per germline, CDR1 LGHNA and CDR2 YSLEER. The CDR3 bases are TGCGCCAGCAGCCAAGAACCCAGCGGGGGGTTCGAGCAGTACTTC. This codes for CASSQEPSGGFEQYF.

This clone was detected only once. V usage is TRBV10-2 and J usage is TRBJ2-7, with D perhaps matching TRBD2 (5 bases). There are 16 residues in the CDR3. Germline CDR1 WSHSY, CDR2 SAAADI. Trimming shortened V by 3 bases and J by 7 bases, and 22 bases separated the two germline ends. For the CDR3, the DNA is TGCGCCAGCAGTGATGCAGGACGGGGATTGTGGAGGGAGCAGTACTTC. It encodes CASSDAGRGLWREQYF.

The chain has TRBV5-1 and TRBJ1-1, with D possibly TRBD1 on 5 matching bases. This CDR3 is 18 amino acids long. V gave up 2 bases and J gave up 1 base, with 21 bases separating them. CDR1 SGHRS and CDR2 YFSETQ come from the germline V gene. CDR3 in DNA: TGCGCCAGCAGCTTTAGTCGCGGGGACCGCCCCGAGAACACTGAAGCTTTCTTT. Protein product: CASSFSRGDRPENTEAFF.

V usage is TRBV6-2 or TRBV6-3 and J usage is TRBJ2-3; 11 bases align to TRBD1. CDR3 length: 16 residues. V was pared by 0 bases and J by 4 bases, with 3 bases of the junction left unmatched. Germline CDR1 MNHEY, CDR2 SVGEGT. CDR3 amino acids: CASSYSGTGGPDTQYF. The CDR3 DNA follows: TGTGCCAGCAGTTACTCTGGGACAGGGGGGCCAGATACGCAGTATTTT.

The V gene is TRBV5-1, the J gene TRBJ2-3; D not certain. Germline assignment: CDR1 SGHRS and CDR2 YFSETQ. This CDR3 is built from 12 residues. V lost 4 bases and J 1 base, leaving 4 bases between the germline ends. The CDR3 bases are TGCGCCAGCAGCCCCGGCACAGATACGCAGTATTTT. It is translated as CASSPGTDTQYF.

The V gene is TRBV20-1, the J gene TRBJ1-4; a weak D match, TRBD1 (5 bases). Trimming stripped 3 bases from V and 10 bases from J, with 21 bases between. The germline V gene has CDR1 DFQATT and CDR2 SNEGSKA (reference sequence). This CDR3 region has 15 residues. DNA of the CDR3: TGCAGTGCTAGTCCCCGGGCAACAGGCACTGGAAAACTGTTTTTT. Its translation is CSASPRATGTGKLFF.

The chain combines TRBV27 with TRBJ1-2; no reliable D call. CDR3 length: 15 amino acids. Trimming cost V 7 bases and J 1 base, with 16 bases left between them. In germline, CDR1 is MNHEY, CDR2 SMNVEV (reference sequence). CDR3 loop: CASTSLGGVNYGYTF. CDR3 DNA sequence: TGTGCCAGCACCTCATTGGGAGGAGTTAACTATGGCTACACCTTC.

The V and J genes are TRBV4-1 and TRBJ1-4, with D uncertain. Germline CDR1 reads MGHRA; CDR2 reads YSYEKL. This CDR3 is built from 15 residues. V shed 3 bases and J shed 2 bases, with 10 bases lying between them. In DNA form, the CDR3 reads TGCGCCAGCAGCCACCTTCTAGCCACTAATGAAAAACTGTTTTTT. It specifies CASSHLLATNEKLFF.